A selection of T cell receptor beta chains follows, all from one sample in a study of blood T cell dynamics during melanoma immunotherapy. Clones were read by immunoSEQ multiplex PCR, and TCRdb kept only the in-frame ones, dropping some. The repertoire holds some 15,000 clones, with approximately 94% as singletons. The material was effector memory CD8+ T cells from blood, obtained from a patient treated with checkpoint blockade. All receptors come from a human donor with melanoma. The CDR3 runs from the conserved cysteine through the conserved F or W. The D gene is left open where the match is weak. Rows may omit the clone size; those that give it use once, few, many or a size class.

CDR3nt: TGTGCCAGCAGACCAACCAGGGGTTATAATTCACCCCTCCACTTT
CDR3aa: CASRPTRGYNSPLHF
d_gene: -
v_gene: TRBV27
j_gene: TRBJ1-6
abundance: -

CDR3nt: TGTGCCAGCAGTTACTCGGGGGGCTCCAATGAGCAGTTCTTC
CDR3aa: CASSYSGGSNEQFF
d_gene: -
v_gene: TRBV28
j_gene: TRBJ2-1
abundance: -

CDR3nt: TGTGCCATCAGTGCAAACAGGGGGGGAGTTGAAGCTTTCTTT
CDR3aa: CAISANRGGVEAFF
d_gene: TRBD1
v_gene: TRBV10-3
j_gene: TRBJ1-1
abundance: -

CDR3nt: TGTGCCAGCAGTGAACTAACGCTAGCGGGGGCAGATACGCAGTATTTT
CDR3aa: CASSELTLAGADTQYF
d_gene: TRBD2
v_gene: TRBV25-1
j_gene: TRBJ2-3
abundance: once

CDR3nt: TGTGCCAGCAAGGATCGGGGGTTTTCAAGATACGAGCAGTACTTC
CDR3aa: CASKDRGFSRYEQYF
d_gene: -
v_gene: TRBV2
j_gene: TRBJ2-7
abundance: -

CDR3nt: TGTGCCAGCAGCTTGACAATGGGGAGGGGTCAGCCCCAGCATTTT
CDR3aa: CASSLTMGRGQPQHF
d_gene: -
v_gene: TRBV11-2
j_gene: TRBJ1-5
abundance: -

CDR3nt: TGTGCCAGCAGTCCACTAGCGGGCCTCCTCGAGCAGTACTTC
CDR3aa: CASSPLAGLLEQYF
d_gene: TRBD2
v_gene: TRBV28
j_gene: TRBJ2-7
abundance: -

CDR3nt: TGTGCCACGACCCCCAGCGTCAGGGCTAGCACAGATACGCAGTATTTT
CDR3aa: CATTPSVRASTDTQYF
d_gene: -
v_gene: TRBV10-3
j_gene: TRBJ2-3
abundance: -

CDR3nt: TGTGCCAGCAGCGTAAGGGGGATGGACTCCAGCTCCTACAATGAGCAGTTCTTC
CDR3aa: CASSVRGMDSSSYNEQFF
d_gene: -
v_gene: TRBV9
j_gene: TRBJ2-1
abundance: -

CDR3nt: TGTGCCAGCAGCCCCGACGGAGCCTACGAGCAGTACTTC
CDR3aa: CASSPDGAYEQYF
d_gene: -
v_gene: TRBV6-5
j_gene: TRBJ2-7
abundance: few

CDR3nt: TGCAGTGCGCCACGGACCGGGGAGCTGTTTTTT
CDR3aa: CSAPRTGELFF
d_gene: -
v_gene: TRBV20-1
j_gene: TRBJ2-2
abundance: -

CDR3nt: TGTGCCAGCAGCTTAGGGGCAGGGAGGAACGAGCAGTACTTC
CDR3aa: CASSLGAGRNEQYF
d_gene: -
v_gene: TRBV7-9
j_gene: TRBJ2-7
abundance: -

CDR3nt: TGTGCCAGCAGCTTGCTTAGCATTCCCTCCTACGAGCAGTACTTC
CDR3aa: CASSLLSIPSYEQYF
d_gene: -
v_gene: TRBV5-4
j_gene: TRBJ2-7
abundance: -

CDR3nt: TGTGCCAGCAGCTTAGTCGGGTACTACGAGCAGTACTTC
CDR3aa: CASSLVGYYEQYF
d_gene: -
v_gene: TRBV11-2
j_gene: TRBJ2-7
abundance: -

CDR3nt: TGTGCCAGCAGCTTAGATGATCTCTACAATGAGCAGTTCTTC
CDR3aa: CASSLDDLYNEQFF
d_gene: -
v_gene: TRBV7-2
j_gene: TRBJ2-1
abundance: -

CDR3nt: TGCGCCAGCAGCCCCCGGGTCGCCAATGAGCAGTTCTTC
CDR3aa: CASSPRVANEQFF
d_gene: -
v_gene: TRBV5-1
j_gene: TRBJ2-1
abundance: -

CDR3nt: TGTGCCAGCAGCAAAGTTGAGGGGAGGAACACTGAAGCTTTCTTT
CDR3aa: CASSKVEGRNTEAFF
d_gene: -
v_gene: TRBV21-1
j_gene: TRBJ1-1
abundance: -

CDR3nt: TGTGCCAGCAGCCTTTCGGGGACAGGGGACCACTACACCTTC
CDR3aa: CASSLSGTGDHYTF
d_gene: TRBD1
v_gene: TRBV5-4
j_gene: TRBJ1-2
abundance: -